This TCR beta chain came from a study of identical twins. Whole-study results and caveats: Findings depended on cross-sectional statistics rather than tracking the same donors. Zero-insertion findings could be partly confounded by invariant cells (MAIT and iNKT cells).

Each cDNA held unique molecular identifiers, and template switching gave it a universal primer site. A single record per CDR3 protein comes from TCRdb applying MiXCR to the 5' RACE reads. The sample consists of about 690,000 distinct CDR3 sequences, 6% to 6.5% of them appearing once. V was trimmed by 8 bases and J by 4 bases, leaving 17 bases between them. The CDR3 length is 14 residues. A word on this clonotype: Its antigen is unidentified.

All of the donors were Caucasians in good health. The chain recombines TRBV12-3 or TRBV12-4 with TRBJ1-1, with D possibly matching TRBD1 (5 bases). The specimen was naive T cells sorted from blood. The TCR sequence derives from a young man in good health. In DNA, the CDR3 is TGTGCCAGCGGCCTGTCTAGGGGACTCACTGAAGCTTTCTTT. This gives the protein CASGLSRGLTEAFF.